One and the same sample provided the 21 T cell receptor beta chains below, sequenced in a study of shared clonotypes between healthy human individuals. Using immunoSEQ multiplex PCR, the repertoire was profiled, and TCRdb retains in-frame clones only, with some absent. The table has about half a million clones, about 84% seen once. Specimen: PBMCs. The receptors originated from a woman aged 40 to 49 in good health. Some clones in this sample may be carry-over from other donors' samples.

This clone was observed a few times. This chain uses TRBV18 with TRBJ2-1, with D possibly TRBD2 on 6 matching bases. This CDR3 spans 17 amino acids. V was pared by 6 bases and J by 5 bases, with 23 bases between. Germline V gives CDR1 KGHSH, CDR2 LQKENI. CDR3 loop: CASSSIAGLGGDNEQFF. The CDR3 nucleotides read TGTGCCAGCTCGTCCATAGCAGGCCTGGGAGGCGACAATGAGCAGTTCTTC.

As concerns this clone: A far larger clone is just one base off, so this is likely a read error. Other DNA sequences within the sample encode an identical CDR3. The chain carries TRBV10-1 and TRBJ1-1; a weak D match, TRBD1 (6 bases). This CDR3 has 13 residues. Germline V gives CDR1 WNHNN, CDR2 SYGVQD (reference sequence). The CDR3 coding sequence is TGCGCCAGCAGCGAGGACAGCTACACGGAAGCTTTCTTT. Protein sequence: CASSEDSYTEAFF.

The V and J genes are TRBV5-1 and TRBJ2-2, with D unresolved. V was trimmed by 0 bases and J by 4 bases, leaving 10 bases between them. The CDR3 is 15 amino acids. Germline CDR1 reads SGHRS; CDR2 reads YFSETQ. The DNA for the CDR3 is TGCGCCAGCAGCTTGGTAGGGTTCGCCACCGGGGAGCTGTTTTTT. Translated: CASSLVGFATGELFF.

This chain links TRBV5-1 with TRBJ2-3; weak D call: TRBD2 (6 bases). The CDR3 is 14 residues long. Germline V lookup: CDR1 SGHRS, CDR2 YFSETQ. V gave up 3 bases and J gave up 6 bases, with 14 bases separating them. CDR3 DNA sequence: TGCGCCAGCAGCTCGGGAGTTGGAGGCGATACGCAGTATTTT. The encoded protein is CASSSGVGGDTQYF.

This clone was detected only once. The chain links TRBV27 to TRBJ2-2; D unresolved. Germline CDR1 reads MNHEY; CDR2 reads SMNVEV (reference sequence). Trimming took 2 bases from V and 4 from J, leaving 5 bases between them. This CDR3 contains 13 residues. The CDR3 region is CASSLKVTGELFF. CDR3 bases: TGTGCCAGCAGTTTAAAGGTCACCGGGGAGCTGTTTTTT.

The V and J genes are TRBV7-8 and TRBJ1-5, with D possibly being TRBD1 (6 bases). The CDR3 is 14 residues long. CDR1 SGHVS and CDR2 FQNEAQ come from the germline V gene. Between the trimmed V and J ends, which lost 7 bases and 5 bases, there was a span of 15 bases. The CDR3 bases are TGTGCCAGCAACCCCCTCAGGGGTTATCAGCCCCAGCATTTT. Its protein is CASNPLRGYQPQHF.

Here the CDR3 DNA reads TGTGCCAGCAGCTTAGCAAGGACCACTGAAGCTTTCTTT. Its protein product is CASSLARTTEAFF. The V and J genes are TRBV7-8 and TRBJ1-1; D remains ambiguous. The CDR3 consists of 13 residues. Trimming shortened V by 0 bases and J by 4 bases, and 6 bases separated the two germline ends. CDR1 and CDR2 from the germline V gene are SGHVS and FQNEAQ.

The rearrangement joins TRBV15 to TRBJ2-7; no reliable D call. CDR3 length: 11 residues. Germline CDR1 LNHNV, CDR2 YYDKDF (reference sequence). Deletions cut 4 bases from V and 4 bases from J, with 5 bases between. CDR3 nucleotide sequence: TGTGCCACCAGCAAGGGATACGAGCAGTACTTC. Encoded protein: CATSKGYEQYF. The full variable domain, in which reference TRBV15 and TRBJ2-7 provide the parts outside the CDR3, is DAMVIQNPRYQVTQFGKPVTLSCSQTLNHNVMYWYQQKSSQAPKLLFHYYDKDFNNEADTPDNFQSRRPNTSFCFLDIRSPGLGDTAMYLCATSKGYEQYFGPGTRLTVT.

For the CDR3, the DNA is TGTGCCAGCAGTTTAGGTTTATTAGGCCGACTCGGTCCCCAGCATTTT. As protein: CASSLGLLGRLGPQHF. The chain employs TRBV28 and TRBJ1-5; D unresolved. Deletions cut 2 bases from V and 10 bases from J, with 21 bases between. Germline CDR1 is MDHEN and CDR2 is SYDVKM. The CDR3 covers 16 residues.

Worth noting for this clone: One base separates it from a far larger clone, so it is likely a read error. Here the CDR3 DNA reads TGCGCCAGCAGTGACCTAACCTGGAGGGGCAATCAGCCCCAGCATTTT. This translates into CASSDLTWRGNQPQHF. This chain links TRBV10-2 with TRBJ1-5; D uncertain. The CDR3 spans 16 residues. V was cut by 3 bases and J by 2 bases, with 14 bases left in between. In germline, CDR1 is WSHSY, CDR2 SAAADI.

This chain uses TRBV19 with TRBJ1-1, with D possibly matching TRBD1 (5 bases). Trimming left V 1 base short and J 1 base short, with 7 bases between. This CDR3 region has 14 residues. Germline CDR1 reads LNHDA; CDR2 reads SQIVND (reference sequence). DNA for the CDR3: TGTGCCAGTAGTATAGTCGGGGGGAACACTGAAGCTTTCTTT. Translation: CASSIVGGNTEAFF.

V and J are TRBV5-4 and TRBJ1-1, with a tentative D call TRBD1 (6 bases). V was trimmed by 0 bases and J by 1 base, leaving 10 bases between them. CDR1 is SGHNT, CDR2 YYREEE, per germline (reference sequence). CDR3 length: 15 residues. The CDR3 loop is CASSLVGGRNTEAFF. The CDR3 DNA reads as TGTGCCAGCAGCTTGGTGGGGGGCCGGAACACTGAAGCTTTCTTT.

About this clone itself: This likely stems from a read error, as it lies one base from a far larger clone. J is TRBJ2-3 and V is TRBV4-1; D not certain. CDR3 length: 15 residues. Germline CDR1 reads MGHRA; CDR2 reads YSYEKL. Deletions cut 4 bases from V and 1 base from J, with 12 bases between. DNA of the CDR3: TGCGCCAGCAGCCGTACGGGCGGAGGCACAGATACGCAGTATTTT. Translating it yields CASSRTGGGTDTQYF.

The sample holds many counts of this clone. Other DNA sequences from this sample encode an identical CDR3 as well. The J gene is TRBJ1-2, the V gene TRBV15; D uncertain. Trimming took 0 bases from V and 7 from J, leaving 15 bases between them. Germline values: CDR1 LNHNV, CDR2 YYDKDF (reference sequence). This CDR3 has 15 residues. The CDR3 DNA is TGTGCCACCAGCAGAGATCGTGCGTCTGTTGTTGGCTACACCTTC. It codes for CATSRDRASVVGYTF. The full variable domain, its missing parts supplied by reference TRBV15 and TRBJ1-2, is DAMVIQNPRYQVTQFGKPVTLSCSQTLNHNVMYWYQQKSSQAPKLLFHYYDKDFNNEADTPDNFQSRRPNTSFCFLDIRSPGLGDTAMYLCATSRDRASVVGYTFGSGTRLTVV.

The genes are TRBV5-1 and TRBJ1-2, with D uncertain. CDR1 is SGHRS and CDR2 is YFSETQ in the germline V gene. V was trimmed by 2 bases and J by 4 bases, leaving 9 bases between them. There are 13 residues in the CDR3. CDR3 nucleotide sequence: TGCGCCAGCAGCTTCCCTACCGTCTATGGCTACACCTTC. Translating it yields CASSFPTVYGYTF.

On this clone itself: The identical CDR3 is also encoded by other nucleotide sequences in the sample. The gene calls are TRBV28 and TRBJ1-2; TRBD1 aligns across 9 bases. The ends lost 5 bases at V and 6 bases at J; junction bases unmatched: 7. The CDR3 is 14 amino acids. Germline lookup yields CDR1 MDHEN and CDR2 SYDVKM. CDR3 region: CASSTPGQGDGYTF. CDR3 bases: TGTGCCAGCAGTACTCCGGGACAGGGAGATGGCTACACCTTC.

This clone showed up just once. In nucleotides, the CDR3 is TGCGCCAGCAGTGAGAGAGGACGGAGCAATCAGCCCCAGCATTTT. Its protein is CASSERGRSNQPQHF. The rearrangement joins TRBV10-2 to TRBJ1-5; D unclear. The germline V and J ends were trimmed by 2 bases and 1 base, with 9 bases remaining between them. Germline V gene data show CDR1 as WSHSY and CDR2 as SAAADI. This CDR3 is built from 15 residues.

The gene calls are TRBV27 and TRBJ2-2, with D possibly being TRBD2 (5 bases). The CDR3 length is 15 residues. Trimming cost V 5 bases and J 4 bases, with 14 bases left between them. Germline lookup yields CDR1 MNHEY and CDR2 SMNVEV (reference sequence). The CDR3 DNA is TGTGCCAGCAGTCCGGTAATACGGGGCACCGGGGAGCTGTTTTTT. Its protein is CASSPVIRGTGELFF.

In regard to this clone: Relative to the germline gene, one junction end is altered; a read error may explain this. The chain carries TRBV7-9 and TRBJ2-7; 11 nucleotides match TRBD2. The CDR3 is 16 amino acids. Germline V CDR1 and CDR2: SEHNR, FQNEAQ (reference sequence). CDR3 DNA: TGTGCCAGCAGCCCGTTACTAGCGGGAGTCTCCTCCGAGCAGTACTTC. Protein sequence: CASSPLLAGVSSEQYF.

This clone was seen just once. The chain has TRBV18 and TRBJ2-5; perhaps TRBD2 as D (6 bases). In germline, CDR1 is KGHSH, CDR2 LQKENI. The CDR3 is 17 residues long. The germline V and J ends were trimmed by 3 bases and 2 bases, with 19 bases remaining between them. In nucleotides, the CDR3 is TGTGCCAGCTCACCGTTCTTCGGGACTGGGCAACAAGAGACCCAGTACTTC. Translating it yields CASSPFFGTGQQETQYF.

Here the CDR3 DNA reads TGCGCCAGCAGCCAAGATCAGACTCCCAGGCGGGCCCAGTACTTC. This sequence encodes CASSQDQTPRRAQYF. V is TRBV4-3 and J is TRBJ2-5, with a tentative D call TRBD2 (5 bases). The CDR3 extends over 15 amino acids. V lost 0 bases to trimming and J lost 9 bases, with 17 bases between them. CDR1 and CDR2 from the germline V gene are LGHNA and YSLEER.